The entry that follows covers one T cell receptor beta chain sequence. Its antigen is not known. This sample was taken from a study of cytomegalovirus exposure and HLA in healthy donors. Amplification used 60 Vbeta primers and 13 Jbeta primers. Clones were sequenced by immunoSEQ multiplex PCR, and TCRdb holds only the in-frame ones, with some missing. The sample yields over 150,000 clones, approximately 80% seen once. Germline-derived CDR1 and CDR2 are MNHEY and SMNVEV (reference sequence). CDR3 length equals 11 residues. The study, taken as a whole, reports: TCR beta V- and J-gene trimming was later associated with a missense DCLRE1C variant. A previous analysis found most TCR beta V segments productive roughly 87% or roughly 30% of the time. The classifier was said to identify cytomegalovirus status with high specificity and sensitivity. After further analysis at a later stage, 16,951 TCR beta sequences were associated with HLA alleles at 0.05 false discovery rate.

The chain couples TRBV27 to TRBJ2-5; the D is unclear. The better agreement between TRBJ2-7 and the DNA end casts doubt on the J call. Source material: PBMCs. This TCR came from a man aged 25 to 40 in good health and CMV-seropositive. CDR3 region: CASSLGVEQYF. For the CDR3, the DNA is TGTGCCAGCAGTTTAGGTGTCGAGCAGTACTTC.